The 32 T cell receptor beta chains presented below share a single source sample, sequenced in a study of T-cell memory formation after mild COVID-19. TCRdb reprocessed the 5' RACE reads with MiXCR, giving one entry per CDR3 protein. The sample consists of 470,000 or so distinct CDR3 sequences, 18% of them appearing once. Sequencing was done on a sample of PBMCs or a T cell subset sorted from them (not recorded which). The source is an adult woman who had mild COVID-19 (a few samples of this study predate the infection). Cell type and time point are not known.

The chain joins TRBV20-1 to TRBJ2-1; D is possibly TRBD2 (5 bases). This CDR3 is built from 12 residues. V was clipped by 0 bases and J by 13 bases, with 13 bases between them. Germline CDR1 DFQATT, CDR2 SNEGSKA (reference sequence). CDR3 in amino acids: CSARDWGASQFF. In DNA form, the CDR3 reads TGCAGTGCTAGAGATTGGGGAGCCAGTCAGTTCTTC.

The CDR3 DNA reads TGTGCCAGCAGCCCCCAAGTGGCAGGCGGGGCACCGAACACCGGGGAGCTGTTTTTT. Amino acid sequence: CASSPQVAGGAPNTGELFF. V and J are TRBV14 and TRBJ2-2; D possibly corresponds to TRBD2 (6 bases). Per germline, CDR1 SGHDN and CDR2 FVKESK. V was shortened by 4 bases and J by 0 bases, with 21 bases between the two germline ends. CDR3 length: 19 residues.

CDR3 sequence (DNA): TGTGCCAGTCTCGAGACGGACCACTACACCATATATTTT. This codes for CASLETDHYTIYF. The chain recombines TRBV19 with TRBJ1-3; D gene uncertain. CDR3 length: 13 residues. The germline V and J ends were trimmed by 8 bases and 8 bases, with 16 bases remaining between them. CDR1 is LNHDA and CDR2 is SQIVND in the germline V gene (reference sequence). The variable domain in full, completed from reference TRBV19 and TRBJ1-3, reads DGGITQSPKYLFRKEGQNVTLSCEQNLNHDAMYWYRQDPGQGLRLIYYSQIVNDFQKGDIAEGYSVSREKKESFPLTVTSAQKNPTAFYLCASLETDHYTIYFGEGSWLTVV.

The genes are TRBV7-9 and TRBJ2-7; D unclear. The germline V and J ends were trimmed by 5 bases and 3 bases, with 20 bases remaining between them. The CDR3 extends over 16 amino acids. Germline-derived CDR1 and CDR2 are SEHNR and FQNEAQ (reference sequence). The CDR3 here is CASSQMGRFMVYEQYF. CDR3 sequence (DNA): TGTGCCAGCAGCCAAATGGGCCGGTTTATGGTCTACGAGCAGTACTTC.

This clonotype occurred a few times. This chain uses TRBV13 with TRBJ2-3, with D unclear. Trimming pared 0 bases from V and 8 bases from J, leaving 9 bases between. Germline V CDR1 and CDR2: PRHDT, FYEKMQ (reference sequence). This CDR3 has 13 amino acids. The CDR3 is CASSLGRPGTQYF. DNA of the CDR3: TGTGCCAGCAGCTTAGGGCGCCCGGGTACGCAGTATTTT.

The chain combines TRBV11-3 with TRBJ1-1; D unclear. V was cut by 0 bases and J by 3 bases, with 17 bases left in between. Looked up from germline, CDR1 is SGHNT and CDR2 is YENEEA. There are 17 residues in the CDR3. CDR3 sequence reads: CASSLDLNFGKDTEAFF. CDR3 in DNA: TGTGCCAGCAGCTTAGATCTGAATTTCGGGAAGGACACTGAAGCTTTCTTT.

V usage is TRBV4-1 and J usage is TRBJ1-2, with no clear D. Germline V CDR1 and CDR2: MGHRA, YSYEKL. Trimming cost V 0 bases and J 5 bases, with 13 bases left between them. CDR3 length equals 15 residues. DNA for the CDR3: TGCGCCAGCAGCCAAGAGAGGGTCGCATGGTATGGCTACACCTTC. It codes for CASSQERVAWYGYTF.

This clonotype was observed a few times. The CDR3 spells CAISEGLAYEQYF. CDR3 in DNA: TGTGCCATCAGTGAAGGGTTAGCCTACGAGCAGTACTTC. This chain uses TRBV10-3 with TRBJ2-7, with D unclear. The CDR3 spans 13 residues. Trimming removed 3 bases from V and 2 bases from J, with 8 bases in between. Germline lookup yields CDR1 ENHRY and CDR2 SYGVKD.

This clonotype was seen more than once but under ten times. The V gene is TRBV6-1, the J gene TRBJ2-3; TRBD2 might be the D (6 bases). The germline gives CDR1 MNHNS, CDR2 SASEGT. Trimming removed 6 bases from V and 10 bases from J, with 20 bases in between. The CDR3 totals 14 residues. CDR3 DNA: TGTGCCAGCAGGGACTACGGACGAGACTTCCCGCAGTATTTT. Translated, it gives CASRDYGRDFPQYF.

The chain uses TRBV28 and TRBJ1-5; 9 nucleotides align to TRBD1. V dropped 5 bases and J dropped 2; count of bases not matched to a gene: 7. This CDR3 spans 16 amino acids. The germline CDR1 and CDR2 sequences are MDHEN and SYDVKM. This CDR3 reads CASSEDRGVGNQPQHF. The CDR3 DNA reads as TGTGCCAGCAGTGAAGACAGGGGGGTAGGCAATCAGCCCCAGCATTTT. The entire variable domain, with the rest obtained from reference TRBV28 and TRBJ1-5, is as follows: DVKVTQSSRYLVKRTGEKVFLECVQDMDHENMFWYRQDPGLGLRLIYFSYDVKMKEKGDIPEGYSVSREKKERFSLILESASTNQTSMYLCASSEDRGVGNQPQHFGDGTRLSIL.

This clonotype showed up just a few times. The chain joins TRBV7-9 to TRBJ2-1, with D possibly being TRBD1 or TRBD2 (6 bases each). The CDR3 contains 15 residues. V shed 3 bases and J shed 5 bases, with 14 bases lying between them. Germline V gene data show CDR1 as SEHNR and CDR2 as FQNEAQ (reference sequence). CDR3 nucleotides: TGTGCCAGCAGCTTTGCCCGGGGGCCCAACAATGAGCAGTTCTTC. Translated, it gives CASSFARGPNNEQFF. The full variable domain, rest sourced from reference TRBV7-9 and TRBJ2-1, is DTGVSQNPRHKITKRGQNVTFRCDPISEHNRLYWYRQTLGQGPEFLTYFQNEAQLEKSRLLSDRFSAERPKGSFSTLEIQRTEQGDSAMYLCASSFARGPNNEQFFGPGTRLTVL.

This clonotype was seen only a few times. The chain is built from TRBV5-1 and TRBJ1-1; D ambiguous. The V gene's germline CDR1 is SGHRS and CDR2 YFSETQ. The CDR3 is 14 amino acids. V lost 0 bases to trimming and J lost 2 bases, with 8 bases between them. CDR3 nucleotide sequence: TGCGCCAGCAGCTTGGCCCCCGTTAACACTGAAGCTTTCTTT. Encoded protein: CASSLAPVNTEAFF.

This chain links TRBV5-6 with TRBJ2-1; TRBD1 matches 12 bases. Germline V lookup: CDR1 SGHDT, CDR2 YYEEEE. The V and J ends lost 0 bases and 8 bases, in that order; junction bases with no gene match: 6. The CDR3 is made up of 16 amino acids. The CDR3 DNA reads as TGTGCCAGCAGCTTGGCCGGGACAGGGGGCAAGGATGAGCAGTTCTTC. Translated, it gives CASSLAGTGGKDEQFF.

This rearrangement joins TRBV11-3 to TRBJ1-6; D gene uncertain. V was clipped by 0 bases and J by 8 bases, with 5 bases between them. Germline V lookup: CDR1 SGHNT, CDR2 YENEEA. This CDR3 comprises 13 residues. CDR3 region: CASSLDADSPLHF. CDR3 in DNA: TGTGCCAGCAGCTTAGACGCTGATTCACCCCTCCACTTT.

The chain uses TRBV9 and TRBJ2-3; D not certain. Germline V gene data show CDR1 as SGDLS and CDR2 as YYNGEE. CDR3 length equals 13 residues. V was clipped by 0 bases and J by 7 bases, with 9 bases between them. This chain's CDR3 is CASSVAVEYTQYF. The CDR3 region has the DNA TGTGCCAGCAGCGTAGCGGTTGAATATACGCAGTATTTT.

The rearrangement links TRBV24-1 to TRBJ1-5; 12 nucleotides line up with TRBD1. This CDR3 has 16 amino acids. Germline CDR1 is KGHDR and CDR2 is SFDVKD. V lost 4 bases, J lost 5 bases, and 5 bases stayed unmatched. The CDR3 loop reads CATSDRDRGLDQPQHF. CDR3 DNA sequence: TGTGCCACCAGTGACCGGGACAGGGGGCTTGATCAGCCCCAGCATTTT.

This clonotype was detected a few times. This chain uses TRBV4-1 with TRBJ2-7, with D tentatively TRBD2 (7 bases). V was shortened by 0 bases and J by 3 bases, with 15 bases between the two germline ends. There are 16 residues in the CDR3. From germline, CDR1 is MGHRA and CDR2 YSYEKL. The CDR3 sequence is CASSQDGGPTNYEQYF. In DNA form, the CDR3 reads TGCGCCAGCAGCCAAGACGGGGGGCCAACTAACTACGAGCAGTACTTC.

This clonotype has only a few counts. The chain employs TRBV12-3 or TRBV12-4 and TRBJ2-7; 12 bases agree with TRBD2. The CDR3 has 18 residues. The V and J ends lost 7 bases and 7 bases, in that order; junction bases with no gene match: 20. CDR3 DNA sequence: TGTGCCAGCACCCCGAACGCAAATAGACTAGCGGGAGCTGAAGAGCAGTACTTC. Its translation is CASTPNANRLAGAEEQYF.

This clonotype has just a few counts. The chain links TRBV12-3 or TRBV12-4 to TRBJ1-3; possible D gene TRBD1, 5 bases. The CDR3 has 17 amino acids. Trimming took 3 bases from V and 0 from J, leaving 15 bases between them. The CDR3 is CASSFSGAATSGNTIYF. Here the CDR3 DNA reads TGTGCCAGCAGTTTTTCCGGGGCCGCAACCTCTGGAAACACCATATATTTT.

This clonotype occurred a few times. This chain uses TRBV12-3 or TRBV12-4 with TRBJ1-1, with TRBD1 matching over 9 bases. V lost 7 bases and J lost 0; bases outside the gene matches: 9. The CDR3 runs 16 residues. CDR3 DNA sequence: TGTGCCAGCACCCATACAGGGGGCTGGTTGAACACTGAAGCTTTCTTT. Protein sequence: CASTHTGGWLNTEAFF.

The rearrangement links TRBV7-9 to TRBJ2-5; a weak D match, TRBD2 (7 bases). V was cut by 7 bases and J by 5 bases, with 23 bases left in between. Germline V CDR1 and CDR2: SEHNR, FQNEAQ (reference sequence). This CDR3 has 16 residues. The CDR3 nucleotides are TGTGCCAGCAACCCTATAGGGGGGGCGACCCGGGAGACCCAGTACTTC. It is translated as CASNPIGGATRETQYF.

This clonotype was seen a handful of times. This rearrangement joins TRBV3-1 to TRBJ2-7; D tentatively reads TRBD1 or TRBD2 (5 bases each). The germline CDR1 and CDR2 sequences are LGHDT and YNNKEL (reference sequence). Trimming stripped 2 bases from V and 9 bases from J, with 20 bases between. The CDR3 contains 15 residues. CDR3 in amino acids: CASSQIGTAGVGQYF. In nucleotides, the CDR3 is TGTGCCAGCAGCCAAATCGGGACGGCCGGGGTCGGGCAGTACTTC.

The CDR3 here is CASSLPGMGNEKLFF. The CDR3 bases are TGTGCCAGCAGCCTGCCTGGGATGGGGAATGAAAAACTGTTTTTT. The V and J genes are TRBV7-9 and TRBJ1-4; unclear D gene. Germline CDR1 SEHNR, CDR2 FQNEAQ (reference sequence). The CDR3 contains 15 residues. Trimming stripped 5 bases from V and 5 bases from J, with 15 bases between.

Many counts were recorded for this clonotype. The chain couples TRBV10-3 to TRBJ2-3, with a weak D call TRBD2 (5 bases). This CDR3 is built from 13 residues. Germline V gives CDR1 ENHRY, CDR2 SYGVKD. Trimming removed 7 bases from V and 1 base from J, with 9 bases in between. This CDR3 is CAIKDSGTDTQYF. The DNA of the CDR3 is TGTGCCATCAAGGACTCAGGCACAGATACGCAGTATTTT.

The rearrangement uses TRBV27 and TRBJ1-6; no clear D gene. Germline V gene lookup returns CDR1 MNHEY and CDR2 SMNVEV (reference sequence). Trimming left V 4 bases short and J 5 bases short, with 9 bases between. The CDR3 contains 14 residues. The CDR3 reads CASSSRRDNSPLHF. CDR3 nucleotides: TGTGCCAGCAGTTCCAGACGAGATAATTCACCCCTCCACTTT.

This clonotype was detected only once. Compared with germline, one end of the junction differs, possibly owing to a read error. The CDR3 is CDSKDPYSNQPQHF. In DNA, the CDR3 is TGCGACAGCAAAGACCCGTATAGCAATCAGCCCCAGCATTTT. J is TRBJ1-5 and V is TRBV4-1; D gene uncertain. Germline CDR1 MGHRA, CDR2 YSYEKL. The CDR3 is 14 residues long.

This clonotype was seen more than once but under ten times. The genes are TRBV7-2 and TRBJ1-1, with 8 bases identical to TRBD1. The length of the CDR3 is 17 residues. CDR1 and CDR2 (germline): SGHTA, FQGNSA. J gave up 1 base and V 2 bases, and 9 bases lay outside the gene matches. The CDR3, as DNA: TGTGCCAGCAGCTTACACCATTCAGGGGGCCCGAACACTGAAGCTTTCTTT. Protein: CASSLHHSGGPNTEAFF.

This clonotype was found many times. The chain joins TRBV15 to TRBJ2-3, with TRBD1 matching over 9 bases. Germline loops: CDR1 LNHNV, CDR2 YYDKDF (reference sequence). V dropped 5 bases and J dropped 4; count of bases not matched to a gene: 4. The CDR3 covers 14 residues. The CDR3 DNA reads as TGTGCCACCAGCGGGGGACAGGGCTCAGATACGCAGTATTTT. Protein: CATSGGQGSDTQYF.

This clonotype was seen a handful of times. The rearrangement joins TRBV4-3 to TRBJ2-6, with a tentative D call TRBD1 (6 bases). This CDR3 comprises 16 residues. The germline V and J ends were trimmed by 0 bases and 2 bases, with 8 bases remaining between them. CDR1 LGHNA and CDR2 YSLEER come from the germline V gene. The CDR3 DNA sequence: TGCGCCAGCAGCCAAGAGGGGGCTACTGGGGCCAACGTCCTGACTTTC. Protein product: CASSQEGATGANVLTF.

This clonotype was detected many times. The chain joins TRBV5-1 to TRBJ1-1; tentative D call: TRBD1 (5 bases). The length of the CDR3 is 14 residues. CDR1 SGHRS and CDR2 YFSETQ come from the germline V gene. The germline V and J ends were trimmed by 4 bases and 1 base, with 11 bases remaining between them. DNA of the CDR3: TGCGCCAGCAGCGGGGGACGGACGAACACTGAAGCTTTCTTT. Its protein product is CASSGGRTNTEAFF.

In this sample, this clonotype turned up many times. The chain joins TRBV6-5 to TRBJ2-1, with a weak D call TRBD1 (5 bases). Germline CDR1 MNHEY, CDR2 SVGAGI. Between the trimmed V and J ends, which lost 6 bases and 2 bases, there was a span of 14 bases. The CDR3 is made up of 15 amino acids. DNA for the CDR3: TGTGCCAGCAGAGGGGCGGAGAAACCCTACAATGAGCAGTTCTTC. It translates to CASRGAEKPYNEQFF.

The rearrangement links TRBV6-1 to TRBJ2-4; 15 nucleotides match TRBD2. The CDR3 spans 19 residues. Germline V gene lookup returns CDR1 MNHNS and CDR2 SASEGT. J gave up 6 bases and V 5 bases, and 14 bases lay outside the gene matches. CDR3 coding DNA: TGTGCCAGCAGTCTAGGACAGGGGACTAGCGGGAGGAGCGGAAACATTCAGTACTTC. It codes for CASSLGQGTSGRSGNIQYF.